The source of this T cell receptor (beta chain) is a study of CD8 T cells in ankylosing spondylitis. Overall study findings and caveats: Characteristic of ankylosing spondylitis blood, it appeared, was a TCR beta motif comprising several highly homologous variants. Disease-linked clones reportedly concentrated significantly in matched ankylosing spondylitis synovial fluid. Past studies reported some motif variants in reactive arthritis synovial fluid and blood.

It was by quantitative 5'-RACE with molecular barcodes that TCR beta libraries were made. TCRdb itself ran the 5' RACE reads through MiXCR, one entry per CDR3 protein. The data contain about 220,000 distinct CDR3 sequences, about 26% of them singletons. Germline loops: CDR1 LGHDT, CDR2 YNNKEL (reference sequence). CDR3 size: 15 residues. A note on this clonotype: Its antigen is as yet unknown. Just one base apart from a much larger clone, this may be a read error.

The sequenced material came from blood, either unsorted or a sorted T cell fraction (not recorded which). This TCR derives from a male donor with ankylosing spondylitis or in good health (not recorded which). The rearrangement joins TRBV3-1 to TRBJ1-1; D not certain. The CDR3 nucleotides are TGTGCCTGCAGCCAAGGAAGGTCAGGGAACACTGAAGCTTTCTTT. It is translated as CACSQGRSGNTEAFF.